This T cell receptor (beta chain) stems from a study of cytotoxic CD8 clonotypes in ibrutinib-treated CLL. Study-level information: The study recorded mean values of almost 260,000 productive templates and under 100,000 productive rearrangements per sample.

Study-wide results and limits: Clonality went up at the time of ibrutinib response, stayed stable in sustained remission, and later dropped back toward its baseline level at progression. Baseline clonality was higher than in age-matched healthy donors and moved in step with circulating CD8+ T-cell counts.

Worth noting for this clone: The antigen is not known.

Sequencing used immunoSEQ multiplex PCR; TCRdb keeps in-frame clones, though not all of them. The table has some 200,000 clones, approximately 75% seen once; the top ten hold over 10%. Trimming at V came to 4 bases and at J to 6 bases, leaving 12 bases not matched to a gene. Germline V gene lookup returns CDR1 WNHNN and CDR2 SYGVQD (reference sequence). There are 17 residues in the CDR3. This chain links TRBV10-1 with TRBJ1-5; 10 positions agree with TRBD1. The material sequenced was PBMCs, taken after 12 months of ibrutinib treatment. The clonotype comes from a human donor with chronic lymphocytic leukemia. The DNA of the CDR3 is TGCGCCAGCAGTGGGTGGACAGGGGGTTTCGCGAGTCAGCCCCAGCATTTT. Amino acids: CASSGWTGGFASQPQHF.